Detailed here is one T cell receptor (beta chain). Its antigen remains unknown. The CDR3 loop spans 13 amino acids. V lost 8 bases to trimming and J lost 3 bases, with 10 bases between them. Germline CDR1 and CDR2: MNHEY and SMNVEV (reference sequence). This table comes from immunoSEQ multiplex PCR, and its TCRdb copy is limited to in-frame clones, with some not included. This table has tens of thousands of clones, 55% to 75% appearing once. This sample is part of a study of radiotherapy plus CTLA-4 blockade in lung cancer. Study results and caveats: Reports identified early blood T cell clone dynamics, with interferon-beta, as the best response predictor.

The source is a human donor with non-small cell lung cancer who had stable disease on radiotherapy plus ipilimumab. Here the sequenced sample was peripheral blood, taken from a patient treated with radiotherapy plus ipilimumab. This chain joins TRBV27 and TRBJ2-2; D might be TRBD2 (5 bases). The CDR3 spells CASSWEHTGELFF. DNA for the CDR3: TGTGCCAGCTCTTGGGAGCACACCGGGGAGCTGTTTTTT.